The present TCR beta chain was sequenced within a study of CD8 T cells in ankylosing spondylitis. General study points: What appeared characteristic of ankylosing spondylitis blood was a TCR beta motif of several highly homologous variants. As reported, disease-linked clones showed significant enrichment in matched ankylosing spondylitis synovial fluid. Researchers report that disease-linked clones proved CD8+ and relatively rare in peripheral blood.

Details on this clonotype: No antigen is known for it.

Germline-derived CDR1 and CDR2 are LGHNA and YSLEER. This CDR3 is built from 15 residues. Trimming removed 0 bases at V and 2 bases at J, with 11 bases between. In making TCR beta libraries, quantitative 5'-RACE with molecular barcodes was used. TCRdb itself ran the 5' RACE reads through MiXCR, one entry per CDR3 protein. The sample carries over 200,000 distinct CDR3 sequences, approximately 16% recorded once. This rearrangement joins TRBV4-3 to TRBJ2-7, with a possible D match to TRBD1 (6 bases). The sequenced material came from blood, either unsorted or a sorted T cell fraction (not recorded which). The sequence was obtained from a male donor with ankylosing spondylitis. CDR3: CASSQDRGGPYEQYF. The CDR3 region has the DNA TGCGCCAGCAGCCAAGATCGAGGGGGACCCTACGAGCAGTACTTC.